Listed below are T cell receptor beta chains from one sample, sequenced in a study of regulatory T cells in long-lasting Graves disease. TCRdb reprocessed the multiplex PCR reads with MiXCR, giving one entry per CDR3 protein. The top ten clones hold 7.8% of a sample with about 470,000 distinct CDR3 sequences, 20% of them seen once. Material: peripheral blood mononuclear cells (PBMCs), obtained when the disease was refractory, from a patient treated with antithyroid drugs. All receptors come from a female donor with Graves disease. CDR3s include the opening cysteine and the closing phenylalanine or tryptophan. Fields, in order: D gene, V gene, clone size, J gene, CDR3 DNA, CDR3 protein. D genes are given only for firm matches. Part of the rows lack a size; the others show once, few, many or a class for expanded clones.

d_call: TRBD1
v_call: TRBV7-6
clone_size: .
j_call: TRBJ2-7
cdr3_nt: TGTGCCAGCAGCTTACGACAGGGACCCCACGAGCAGTACTTC
cdr3_aa: CASSLRQGPHEQYF

d_call: .
v_call: TRBV10-2
clone_size: .
j_call: TRBJ1-3
cdr3_nt: TGCGCCAGCAGTGACAGGGCGAACGCCGGAAACACCATATATTTT
cdr3_aa: CASSDRANAGNTIYF

d_call: .
v_call: TRBV28
clone_size: many
j_call: TRBJ2-7
cdr3_nt: TGTGCCAGCACCAGCCAGGGCTCCTACGAGCAGTACTTC
cdr3_aa: CASTSQGSYEQYF

d_call: .
v_call: TRBV27
clone_size: few
j_call: TRBJ2-1
cdr3_nt: TGTGCCAGCAGCCTCGGAAGCCCTTGGTTCTACAATGAGCAGTTCTTC
cdr3_aa: CASSLGSPWFYNEQFF

d_call: .
v_call: TRBV20-1
clone_size: many
j_call: TRBJ2-7
cdr3_nt: TGCAGTGCTAGAGAGGGCGGGACACACTACGAGCAGTACTTC
cdr3_aa: CSAREGGTHYEQYF

d_call: .
v_call: TRBV6-1
clone_size: few
j_call: TRBJ1-2
cdr3_nt: TGTGCCAGCCAGGAGGGCTATGGCTACACCTTC
cdr3_aa: CASQEGYGYTF

d_call: TRBD2
v_call: TRBV7-9
clone_size: .
j_call: TRBJ2-2
cdr3_nt: TGTGCCAGCAGCCGGCCTAGGGGAGCGGGGGCCGGGGAGCTGTTTTTT
cdr3_aa: CASSRPRGAGAGELFF

d_call: TRBD1
v_call: TRBV4-1
clone_size: .
j_call: TRBJ1-5
cdr3_nt: TGCGCCAGCAGCAGACAGGGCTTAAATCAGCCCCAGCATTTT
cdr3_aa: CASSRQGLNQPQHF

d_call: .
v_call: TRBV28
clone_size: many
j_call: TRBJ1-1
cdr3_nt: TGTGCCGGACAGACCGGGCCCAAAGCTTTCTTT
cdr3_aa: CAGQTGPKAFF

d_call: TRBD2
v_call: TRBV7-3
clone_size: many
j_call: TRBJ2-7
cdr3_nt: TGTGCCAGCAGCCCAACTAGCGATTCCTACGAGCAGTACTTC
cdr3_aa: CASSPTSDSYEQYF

d_call: .
v_call: TRBV12-3/TRBV12-4
clone_size: many
j_call: TRBJ1-1
cdr3_nt: TGTGCCAGCAGTTTAAGCGGGTTCTCTATGAACACTGAAGCTTTCTTT
cdr3_aa: CASSLSGFSMNTEAFF

d_call: TRBD1
v_call: TRBV6-1
clone_size: .
j_call: TRBJ2-1
cdr3_nt: TGTGCCAGCAGTCCTACAGGGGGCGGACCGAACAATGAGCAGTTCTTC
cdr3_aa: CASSPTGGGPNNEQFF

d_call: TRBD1
v_call: TRBV12-3/TRBV12-4
clone_size: many
j_call: TRBJ1-2
cdr3_nt: TGTGCCAGCAGTTCCCCCCGGGGGGACAGTGCAGTTTACGGCTACACCTTC
cdr3_aa: CASSSPRGDSAVYGYTF

d_call: .
v_call: TRBV7-2
clone_size: .
j_call: TRBJ1-1
cdr3_nt: TGTGCCAGCAGCTTGGGCGCGTCGATCGCTGAAGCTTTCTTT
cdr3_aa: CASSLGASIAEAFF

d_call: .
v_call: TRBV5-6
clone_size: .
j_call: TRBJ2-2
cdr3_nt: TGTGCCAGCAGCCGGGTCGGGGAGCTGTTTTTT
cdr3_aa: CASSRVGELFF

d_call: .
v_call: TRBV6-1
clone_size: many
j_call: TRBJ2-7
cdr3_nt: TGTGCCAGCGGATATGGGACTCCCCCGAGCTCCTACGAGCAGTACTTC
cdr3_aa: CASGYGTPPSSYEQYF

d_call: TRBD2
v_call: TRBV6-1
clone_size: many
j_call: TRBJ2-5
cdr3_nt: TGTGCCAGCAGCACTGGACTAGCGCAACGACAAGAGACCCAGTACTTC
cdr3_aa: CASSTGLAQRQETQYF

d_call: .
v_call: TRBV9
clone_size: few
j_call: TRBJ2-5
cdr3_nt: TGTGCCAGCAGCCCGGACACGCGCCAAGAGACCCAGTACTTC
cdr3_aa: CASSPDTRQETQYF

d_call: .
v_call: TRBV28
clone_size: many
j_call: TRBJ1-1
cdr3_nt: TGTGCCAGCACCTCGACAGCTTCGGAGGTTGAAGCTTTCTTT
cdr3_aa: CASTSTASEVEAFF

d_call: .
v_call: TRBV7-9
clone_size: many
j_call: TRBJ2-7
cdr3_nt: TGTGCCAGCAGCCAGGGCCGGAGCTACGAGCAGTACTTC
cdr3_aa: CASSQGRSYEQYF

d_call: TRBD2
v_call: TRBV11-2
clone_size: .
j_call: TRBJ2-1
cdr3_nt: TGTGCCAGCAGCTTAGGGAGGACTAGAACTTACAATGAGCAGTTCTTC
cdr3_aa: CASSLGRTRTYNEQFF

d_call: .
v_call: TRBV4-1
clone_size: .
j_call: TRBJ1-1
cdr3_nt: TGCGCCAGCAGCCAGAGCGAACTGATCTTT
cdr3_aa: CASSQSELIF

d_call: TRBD1
v_call: TRBV11-2
clone_size: many
j_call: TRBJ1-2
cdr3_nt: TGTGCCAGCATGAGGGGGACAGCTAACTATGGCTACACCTTC
cdr3_aa: CASMRGTANYGYTF

d_call: .
v_call: TRBV18
clone_size: few
j_call: TRBJ2-6
cdr3_nt: TGTGCCAGCTCAGTGGCTGGGGCCAACGTCCTGACTTTC
cdr3_aa: CASSVAGANVLTF

d_call: .
v_call: TRBV3-1
clone_size: .
j_call: TRBJ2-7
cdr3_nt: TGTGCCAGCAGCCAATCGACGGCCCCAACGGGGGAGCAGTACTTC
cdr3_aa: CASSQSTAPTGEQYF

d_call: .
v_call: TRBV7-6
clone_size: .
j_call: TRBJ2-7
cdr3_nt: TGTGCCAGCAGCTTAAGGGGGTACAGGGATGACGAGCAGCACTTC
cdr3_aa: CASSLRGYRDDEQHF

d_call: .
v_call: TRBV19
clone_size: .
j_call: TRBJ2-2
cdr3_nt: TGTGCCAGTAGTATTAAAGCGAACACCGGGGAGCTGTTTTTT
cdr3_aa: CASSIKANTGELFF

d_call: .
v_call: TRBV18
clone_size: once
j_call: TRBJ2-7
cdr3_nt: TGTGCCAGCTTACCGCATCCTGCCAGTGAGCAGTACTTC
cdr3_aa: CASLPHPASEQYF

d_call: .
v_call: TRBV27
clone_size: many
j_call: TRBJ1-6
cdr3_nt: TGTGCCAGCAGTTTAAAATGGGGCTCCTATAATTCACCCCTCCACTTT
cdr3_aa: CASSLKWGSYNSPLHF

d_call: .
v_call: TRBV28
clone_size: many
j_call: TRBJ1-1
cdr3_nt: TGTGCCAGCAGTCAGAGCCTTGAAGCTTTCTTT
cdr3_aa: CASSQSLEAFF

d_call: .
v_call: TRBV5-6
clone_size: .
j_call: TRBJ2-4
cdr3_nt: TGTGCCAGCAGCTTGGAAGGTTTTGGGCAAAACATTCAGTACTTC
cdr3_aa: CASSLEGFGQNIQYF

d_call: TRBD2
v_call: TRBV28
clone_size: .
j_call: TRBJ2-1
cdr3_nt: TGTGCCAGCACGATAGCGGGAGGTTCCTACAATGAGCAGTTCTTC
cdr3_aa: CASTIAGGSYNEQFF

d_call: TRBD1
v_call: TRBV2
clone_size: few
j_call: TRBJ1-2
cdr3_nt: TGTGCCAGCAGTAAACGACAGGGAGATATCAAAGGATATGGCTACACCTTC
cdr3_aa: CASSKRQGDIKGYGYTF

d_call: .
v_call: TRBV7-9
clone_size: many
j_call: TRBJ2-7
cdr3_nt: TGTGCCAGCAGCCTCGGACACCTCTACGAGCAGTACTTC
cdr3_aa: CASSLGHLYEQYF

d_call: .
v_call: TRBV28
clone_size: many
j_call: TRBJ2-5
cdr3_nt: TGTGCCAGCAGTCCGACAGCTATACAAGAGACCCAGTACTTC
cdr3_aa: CASSPTAIQETQYF

d_call: .
v_call: TRBV4-1
clone_size: few
j_call: TRBJ2-7
cdr3_nt: TGCGCCAGCAGCCAAGCTTCTGGGGACGGGCAGTACTTC
cdr3_aa: CASSQASGDGQYF

d_call: TRBD1
v_call: TRBV6-1
clone_size: .
j_call: TRBJ2-5
cdr3_nt: TGTACCAGCAGTCAGGGACAGCAGACCCAGTACTTC
cdr3_aa: CTSSQGQQTQYF

d_call: .
v_call: TRBV11-2
clone_size: many
j_call: TRBJ1-4
cdr3_nt: TGTGCCAGCAGCCCTACAGGGCGGGTAAATGAAAAACTGTTTTTT
cdr3_aa: CASSPTGRVNEKLFF

d_call: .
v_call: TRBV14
clone_size: .
j_call: TRBJ1-2
cdr3_nt: TGTGCCAGCAGCTCACGCTCTGGGGAGCCGGGGAACTATGGCTACACCTTC
cdr3_aa: CASSSRSGEPGNYGYTF

d_call: .
v_call: TRBV20-1
clone_size: .
j_call: TRBJ2-5
cdr3_nt: TGCAGTGCTAGGCGGCAGGGGGAGACCCAGTACTTC
cdr3_aa: CSARRQGETQYF

d_call: .
v_call: TRBV5-1
clone_size: few
j_call: TRBJ1-4
cdr3_nt: TGCGCCAGCAGCTTAAGCGGGACGGGATCGGAAAAACTGTTTTTT
cdr3_aa: CASSLSGTGSEKLFF

d_call: .
v_call: TRBV7-3
clone_size: .
j_call: TRBJ2-7
cdr3_nt: TGTGCCAGCAGCTTAAGTCTAGGTCCGGAGCAGTACTTC
cdr3_aa: CASSLSLGPEQYF

d_call: TRBD1
v_call: TRBV3-1
clone_size: many
j_call: TRBJ1-2
cdr3_nt: TGTGCCAGCAGCCAATACACTCAACAGGGGACTTATAACTATGGCTACACCTTC
cdr3_aa: CASSQYTQQGTYNYGYTF

d_call: TRBD2
v_call: TRBV6-1
clone_size: few
j_call: TRBJ2-2
cdr3_nt: TGTGCCAGCAGTTCTGGCGGGAGTACCGGGGAGCTGTTTTTT
cdr3_aa: CASSSGGSTGELFF

d_call: .
v_call: TRBV9
clone_size: few
j_call: TRBJ1-5
cdr3_nt: TGTGCCAGCAGCCTAGGAGGGGTATCTCAGCCCCAGCATTTT
cdr3_aa: CASSLGGVSQPQHF

d_call: .
v_call: TRBV7-9
clone_size: many
j_call: TRBJ2-7
cdr3_nt: TGTGCCAGCAGCACAATTATGGGGGACGAGCAGTACTTC
cdr3_aa: CASSTIMGDEQYF

d_call: .
v_call: TRBV7-2
clone_size: .
j_call: TRBJ2-2
cdr3_nt: TGTGCCGGCAGCTTAGTAAATGGGAACACCGGGGAGCTGTTTTTT
cdr3_aa: CAGSLVNGNTGELFF

d_call: .
v_call: TRBV7-2
clone_size: .
j_call: TRBJ2-3
cdr3_nt: TGTGCCAGCAGGGGGGACACTTTTTGGTATTTT
cdr3_aa: CASRGDTFWYF

d_call: .
v_call: TRBV12-3/TRBV12-4
clone_size: many
j_call: TRBJ2-7
cdr3_nt: TGTGCCAGCAGTTTAAGGTCCCAGATATACGAGCAGTACTTC
cdr3_aa: CASSLRSQIYEQYF

d_call: .
v_call: TRBV24-1
clone_size: many
j_call: TRBJ2-7
cdr3_nt: TGTGCCACCAGTGATTTGCTCTCGCAGTACTTC
cdr3_aa: CATSDLLSQYF

d_call: TRBD2
v_call: TRBV5-6
clone_size: many
j_call: TRBJ2-7
cdr3_nt: TGTGCCAGCAGCTTGACTAGCGGGAACTACGAGCAGTACTTC
cdr3_aa: CASSLTSGNYEQYF

d_call: .
v_call: TRBV7-3
clone_size: many
j_call: TRBJ2-2
cdr3_nt: TGTGCCAGCAGCTTAACGGGTAGTGGGGAGCTGTTTTTT
cdr3_aa: CASSLTGSGELFF

d_call: .
v_call: TRBV28
clone_size: many
j_call: TRBJ2-7
cdr3_nt: TGTGCCAGCAGTTTACTAGTCTCCTACGAGCAGTACTTC
cdr3_aa: CASSLLVSYEQYF

d_call: .
v_call: TRBV28
clone_size: many
j_call: TRBJ2-7
cdr3_nt: TGTGCCAGCAGTTATGTACAGGGCTACGAGCAGTACTTC
cdr3_aa: CASSYVQGYEQYF